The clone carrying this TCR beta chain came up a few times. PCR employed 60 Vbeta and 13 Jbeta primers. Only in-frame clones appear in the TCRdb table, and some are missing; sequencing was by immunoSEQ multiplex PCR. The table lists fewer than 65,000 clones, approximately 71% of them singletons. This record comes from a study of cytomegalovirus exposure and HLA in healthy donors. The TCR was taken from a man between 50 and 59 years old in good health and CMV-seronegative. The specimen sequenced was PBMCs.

The CDR3 DNA is TGTGCCATCAAAGGACAGGGAAATGAGCAGTTCTTC. This encodes CAIKGQGNEQFF. The V gene is TRBV10-3, the J gene TRBJ2-1; the match to TRBD1 covers 8 bases. With 7 bases clipped from V and 7 bases from J, the junction kept 3 bases outside the gene matches. Germline V CDR1 and CDR2: ENHRY, SYGVKD. This CDR3 spans 12 amino acids.